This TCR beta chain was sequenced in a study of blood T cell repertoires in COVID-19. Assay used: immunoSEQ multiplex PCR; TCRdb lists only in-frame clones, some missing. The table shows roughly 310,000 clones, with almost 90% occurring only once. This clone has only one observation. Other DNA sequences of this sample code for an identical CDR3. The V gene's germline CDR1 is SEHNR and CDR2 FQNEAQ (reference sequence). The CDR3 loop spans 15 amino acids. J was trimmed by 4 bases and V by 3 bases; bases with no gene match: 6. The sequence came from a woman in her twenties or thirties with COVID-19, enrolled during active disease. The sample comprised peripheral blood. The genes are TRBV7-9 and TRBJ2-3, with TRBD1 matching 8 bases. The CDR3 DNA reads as TGTGCCAGCAGCTTCGGACAGGGTGAAGCAGATACGCAGTATTTT. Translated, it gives CASSFGQGEADTQYF.